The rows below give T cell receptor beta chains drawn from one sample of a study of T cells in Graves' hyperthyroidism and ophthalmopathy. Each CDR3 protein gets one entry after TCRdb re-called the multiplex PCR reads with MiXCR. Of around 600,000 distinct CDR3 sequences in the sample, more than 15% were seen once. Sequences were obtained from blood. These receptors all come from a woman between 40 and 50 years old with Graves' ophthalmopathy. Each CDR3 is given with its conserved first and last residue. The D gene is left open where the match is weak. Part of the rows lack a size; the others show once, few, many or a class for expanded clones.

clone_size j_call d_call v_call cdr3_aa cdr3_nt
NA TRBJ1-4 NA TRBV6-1 CASDGLLESNEKLFF TGTGCCAGCGACGGACTATTAGAAAGTAATGAAAAACTGTTTTTT
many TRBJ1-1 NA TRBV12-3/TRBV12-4 CASSLGAPNTEAFF TGTGCCAGCAGTTTAGGGGCTCCGAACACTGAAGCTTTCTTT
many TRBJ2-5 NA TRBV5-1 CASSLLSPPETQYF TGCGCCAGCAGCTTGTTGAGCCCCCCGGAGACCCAGTACTTC
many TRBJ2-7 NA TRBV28 CASTQGSAIGEQYF TGTGCCAGCACCCAGGGATCGGCGATAGGTGAGCAGTACTTC
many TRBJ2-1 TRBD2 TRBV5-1 CASSLVRAGGSEQFF TGCGCCAGCAGCTTGGTGCGAGCGGGAGGTTCTGAGCAGTTCTTC
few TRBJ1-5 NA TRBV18 CASSPDNLGQPQHF TGTGCCAGCTCACCCGACAACCTGGGACAGCCCCAGCATTTT
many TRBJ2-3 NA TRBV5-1 CASSSSGGTDTQYF TGTGCCAGCAGCTCCTCGGGGGGCACAGATACGCAGTATTTT
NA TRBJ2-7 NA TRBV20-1 CSASHSGTPYEQYF TGCAGTGCTAGCCACAGTGGTACACCCTACGAGCAGTACTTC
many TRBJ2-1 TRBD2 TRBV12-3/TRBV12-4 CASKKRGGNEQFF TGTGCCAGCAAAAAGCGGGGGGGGAATGAGCAGTTCTTC
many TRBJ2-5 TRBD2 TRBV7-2 CASSPWTSVSAETQYF TGTGCCAGCAGCCCCTGGACTAGCGTGTCGGCAGAGACCCAGTACTTC
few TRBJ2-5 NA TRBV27 CASHPGAGQETQYF TGTGCCAGTCACCCCGGGGCAGGGCAAGAGACCCAGTACTTC
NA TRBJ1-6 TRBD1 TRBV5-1 CASREGADSPLHF TGCGCCAGCAGGGAGGGGGCAGATTCACCCCTCCACTTT
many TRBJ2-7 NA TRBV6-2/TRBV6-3 CASSSSAEQYF TGTGCCAGCAGTTCAAGCGCCGAGCAGTACTTC
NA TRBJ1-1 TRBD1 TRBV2 CASSQGEMNTEAFF TGTGCCAGCAGCCAGGGGGAAATGAACACTGAAGCTTTCTTT
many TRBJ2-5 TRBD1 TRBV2 CASSVRTGWEQETQYF TGTGCCAGCAGTGTTAGGACAGGGTGGGAGCAAGAGACCCAGTACTTC
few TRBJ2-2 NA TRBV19 CASSYAHTGELFF TGTGCCAGTAGTTACGCACACACCGGGGAGCTGTTTTTT
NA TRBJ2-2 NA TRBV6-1 CASKRDLNTGELFF TGTGCCAGCAAACGGGACCTTAACACCGGGGAGCTGTTTTTT
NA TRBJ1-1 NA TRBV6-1 CASSGPGQNTEAFF TGTGCCAGCAGTGGACCGGGACAGAACACTGAAGCTTTCTTT
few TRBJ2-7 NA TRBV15 CATSRDQAYEQYF TGTGCCACCAGCAGAGATCAAGCATACGAGCAGTACTTC
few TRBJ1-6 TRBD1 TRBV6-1 CASSSDRGRGISPLHF TGTGCCAGCAGTAGCGACAGGGGAAGGGGAATTTCACCCCTCCACTTT
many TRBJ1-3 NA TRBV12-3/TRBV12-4 CASSFYRNTIYF TGTGCCAGCAGTTTTTACCGGAACACCATATATTTT
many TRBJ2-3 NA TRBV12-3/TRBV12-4 CASSPATSTDTQYF TGTGCCAGCAGTCCCGCCACTAGCACAGATACGCAGTATTTT
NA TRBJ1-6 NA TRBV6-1 CASSELDPRNSPLHF TGTGCCAGCAGTGAATTGGATCCCCGAAATTCACCCCTCCACTTT
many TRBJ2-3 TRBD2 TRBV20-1 CSVSGRTDTQYF TGCAGTGTTAGCGGGAGAACAGATACGCAGTATTTT
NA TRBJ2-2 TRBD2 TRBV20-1 CSAAGAGGNGELFF TGCAGTGCGGCCGGAGCGGGGGGTAACGGGGAGCTGTTTTTT